This T cell receptor (beta chain) was retrieved from a study of blood T cell repertoires in COVID-19 (dated by TCRdb to about 2020). With respect to the entire study: The collaborator samples originated in the United States, Italy and Spain and spanned the acute and convalescent phases of COVID-19. The dataset comprised deeply sampled blood TCRbeta repertoires from subjects exposed to, actively infected with, or recovered from COVID-19. Samples came from the ongoing ImmuneRACE study (first 160 participants) plus 1,254 subjects from 6 global collaborators. The repertoires were released in a freely available public database meant as a resource for research on the immune response to SARS-CoV-2. HLA class I and class II types, where available, came from metadata supplied by the sample provider rather than from assay-based typing. The material from the prospective study consisted of cDNA or gDNA derived from T cells, B-cell-depleted T cells, or PBMCs. Nearly every sample came with metadata listing a de-identified subject ID, COVID-19 status, age in years and sex.

TCRbeta CDR3 regions were amplified from genomic DNA using the immunoSEQ Assay, a bias-controlled multiplex PCR. In the source study's methods: The number of nucleated cells in each sample was estimated from the amplification of reference gene primers within the assay. Sequence reads were collapsed and filtered to measure the absolute abundance of every unique TCRbeta CDR3 rearrangement. For each sample, productive Simpson clonality was calculated by taking the square root of Simpson's diversity index across productive rearrangements. TCRdb took over this immuneACCESS table, retaining in-frame rearrangements with V and J assigned. Such tables are incomplete; in checked studies, under half of the missing clones stem from an unresolved V gene, and the remainder is unexplained. V and J calls and clone size are those listed in that table; D and trimming were worked out from the DNA. Here the sample has around 33,000 clones; 77% occur a single time. The ten largest clones represent 16% of the sample.

Points on this clone: Its antigen target is currently unknown. No base-level quality is on record; no much larger clone is a single base apart.

Each collaborating institution followed its own protocols to collect whole blood in K2EDTA tubes. For TCRbeta analysis, collaborator samples were shipped as frozen whole blood, as isolated PBMCs, or as DNA extracted from either sample type. The CDR1 and CDR2 encoded by the germline V gene (reference sequence) are SGHNT and YYREEE. Clipping removes 4 bases from V and 5 bases from J, with 6 as the unmatched junction base count. Including the terminal cysteine and phenylalanine, the CDR3 comprises 14 residues. Kept here is only the CDR3 DNA, which spans 42 bases and is read in frame from base 1. The paper as a whole reports these results and caveats: The quantity of clinical and demographic metadata differed by source and by participant and was supplied without curation.

The sequenced sample consisted of peripheral blood. The receptor chain draws on TRBV5-4 and TRBJ2-7, and TRBD2 matches 10 of the central bases. The receptor was isolated from a human donor in a cohort sampled during active COVID-19. The DNA sequence reads TGTGCCAGCAGCCCTAGCGGGAGTAGCCACGAGCAGTACTTC. This is translated as CASSPSGSSHEQYF.